In its sample, the clone carrying this T cell receptor beta chain was seen a few times. What it recognizes is unknown. The record originates from a study of regulatory T cells in long-lasting Graves disease. The CDR3 sequence is 15 residues long. The V gene's germline CDR1 is MNHEY and CDR2 SVGAGI. V was pared by 0 bases and J by 4 bases, with 12 bases between. Time point defined: persistent/refractory GD, antithyroid drugs over 5 years with positive TRAb. The TCR library used RNA extracted from PBMCs. Roughly 9 milliliters of peripheral blood were taken and placed in EDTA tubes. Sequencing libraries for TCR beta were prepared with iRepertoire HTBI primers and Arm-PCR of CDR3 regions. Each CDR3 protein gets one entry after TCRdb re-called the multiplex PCR reads with MiXCR. The sample records fewer than 600,000 distinct CDR3 sequences, approximately 23% being singletons. Whole-study results and caveats: Persistent patients shared more public clonotypes (about 2,700) than new patients (966). Patients with persistent Graves' had lower TCR diversity than newly diagnosed patients. There was favoring of TRBV28, TRBJ1-2 and TRBJ2-5 in persistent disease.

This chain joins TRBV6-5 and TRBJ1-1; a possible D gene is TRBD1 (6 bases). The receptor comes from a female donor with Graves disease. Sequenced material: peripheral blood mononuclear cells (PBMCs), taken when the disease was refractory, from a patient treated with antithyroid drugs. The CDR3 reads CASSYSGGPLTEAFF. The CDR3 DNA is TGTGCCAGCAGTTACTCGGGGGGGCCCCTCACTGAAGCTTTCTTT.